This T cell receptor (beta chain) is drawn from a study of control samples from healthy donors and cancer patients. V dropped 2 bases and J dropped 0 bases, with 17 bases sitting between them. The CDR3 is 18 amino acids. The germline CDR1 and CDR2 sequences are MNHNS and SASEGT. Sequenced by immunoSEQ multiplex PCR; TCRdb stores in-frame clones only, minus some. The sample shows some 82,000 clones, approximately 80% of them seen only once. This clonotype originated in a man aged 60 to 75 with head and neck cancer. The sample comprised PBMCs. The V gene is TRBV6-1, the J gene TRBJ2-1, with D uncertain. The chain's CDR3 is CASSERKRLQSSYNEQFF. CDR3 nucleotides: TGTGCCAGCAGTGAACGGAAGCGCCTACAGAGCTCCTACAATGAGCAGTTCTTC.